Detailed here is one T cell receptor (beta chain). Which antigen it targets is not known. Base quality data are lacking; no much larger clone is found one base away. This sample is drawn from a study of blood T cells in healthy people across ages (dated by TCRdb to between 2014 and 2016). About the full investigation: In model experiments, template switching captured about one uniquely barcoded TCR beta cDNA molecule for every two T cells. The donors were split into four age groups: young (average about 15 years), middle-aged (around 40), aged (around 67) and long-lived (under 85). Using the same blood draw, the study looked at two additional independent replicas of 1 million unique cDNA reads for two donors, one aged 18 to 30 and the other aged 80 or older. To track age-related changes in TCR beta repertoire diversity, the study relied on deep sequencing normalized with unique cDNA molecular identifiers. General findings and caveats noted by the study authors: Observed TCR beta diversity per million T cells fell roughly linearly with age, and a significant reduction was already apparent by age around 40. There was a strong correlation between observed TCR beta diversity and the percentage of naive T cells measured by flow cytometry. Total diversity estimates from one million sequenced T cells were considered lower bounds and underestimates. The long-lived group showed more naive CD4+ T cells, fewer expanded clones and increased TCR diversity than the aged group, suggesting age selection. Bulk unsorted PBMC profiling prevented conclusive comparison of naive and antigen-experienced compartments. Donor CMV infection status was unknown, potentially confounding age-related changes in expanded clonotypes.

The CDR3 starts with the cysteine, ends with the phenylalanine, and has 12 residues. Just the 36-base CDR3 DNA is kept, in frame starting at base 1. CDR1 MNHNY and CDR2 SVGAGI were looked up in the germline V gene (reference sequence). V gives up 6 bases and J gives up 9 bases, and the segment between their germline ends measures 14 bases. The donors were 40 or so Caucasian individuals from Russia, aged roughly 6 to 100 years, who were systemically healthy. Each donor gave about 9.2 milliliters of peripheral blood, drawn into EDTA-treated Vacutainer tubes. Ficoll-Paque density-gradient centrifugation was used to isolate PBMCs, with at least 6 million per sample. Total RNA, at least 6 micrograms per sample, was extracted from PBMCs with Trizol reagent. The percentages of naive CD45RAhigh/CD27high T cells were determined by flow cytometry on a PBMC aliquot from every donor. Library generation was performed with 5' RACE. Sequencing instrument: Illumina HiSeq 2500. A second PCR of about 6 to 11 cycles was performed with a sample-barcoded 5' primer and a J-beta primer mix. A unique molecular identifier was introduced onto each TCR beta cDNA molecule by a template-switch 5' adaptor carrying 12 random nucleotides. At least 2.5 million CDR3-containing paired-end reads were obtained from each sample. All of the RNA was converted into first-strand cDNA using the Mint cDNA synthesis kit, with a TRBC-specific oligonucleotide serving as the primer. All cDNA was treated with uracil-DNA glycosylase and then went through a first 18-cycle PCR with the universal primers M1SS and BC2_uni_R. As for the original processing: For normalization, 1 million high-quality reads, each with a distinct molecular identifier, were randomly selected from each sample. Reads sharing molecular identifiers were discarded rather than binned into consensus sequences. MiTCR, with a Q25 quality threshold and the strictest error-elimination algorithm, was used for CDR3 identification, clonotype clustering and error correction. A nonparametric unseen species model with Euler transformation was used to estimate lower-bound total TCR beta diversity. TCRdb reprocessing: public reads trimmed at Q25 with fastp, clones called with MiXCR, in-frame beta chains kept. Rows merge per CDR3 protein into single entries with the most common DNA and genes. The V and J calls were determined by TCRdb, not by the authors. The sample has about 780,000 distinct CDR3 sequences on record, about a quarter of them singletons. The top ten clones comprise 2.5% to 3.5% of the sample.

These sequences were also reported in another study, on T cells of mothers and their children. Looking at the second paper: The donors were nine systemically healthy Caucasian individuals, made up of three mothers and their six children. cDNA synthesis consumed the entire amount of extracted RNA, loaded at around 1.5 ug RNA in each 15 ul reaction. In the second PCR, the M1S primer introduced both the sample barcodes and 2-4 random nucleotides. More than 9 million TCR beta CDR3 reads were obtained from each mother, and about 3 million reads were obtained from each child. Thymic selection similarly shapes TCR recombination output in related and unrelated pairs, with minor effect from inherited differences. Normalized repertoire overlap was always found to be slightly, but never significantly, higher in related mother-child pairs than in unrelated mother-child pairs. Persistent microchimeric T cell clones were not detected, at a sensitivity of 95 to 100 clones per million clonotypes. Deep NGS was used in the study to compare the TCR beta repertoires of mothers and children and to look for features that separate related mother-child pairs from unrelated individuals. The mean age was about 40 +/- 4 years for the mothers and around 11 +/- 4 years for the children. After adapter ligation with NEBNext reagents, the libraries were sequenced on Illumina HiSeq 2000 with 100+100 nt paired-end reads. To prevent cross-contamination, the mother and child libraries were prepared one month apart and sequenced in separate runs. For each donor, somewhere between roughly 450,000 and 2,000,000 distinct TCR beta clonotypes were identified. Naive TCR beta clonotypes were estimated from low-frequency clonotypes matched to each donor's FACS-determined naive share, without sorting.

In this chain, TRBV6-6 is recombined with TRBJ1-2; the D gene cannot be resolved reliably. Material for sequencing was blood. The source is a boy aged 10-17 years in good health. The CDR3 sequence is CASSRREGSYTF. The DNA reads as follows: TGTGCCAGCAGCCGCCGAGAGGGTAGCTACACCTTC.